A selection of T cell receptor beta chains follows, all from one sample in a study of T-cell reconstitution after alpha-beta-depleted transplantation in children. Using its own MiXCR run on the PCR reads, TCRdb lists one record per CDR3 protein. The sample shows some 440,000 distinct CDR3 sequences, 15% to 20% of them seen only once. This sample comprised PBMCs, mostly from graft donor cells, obtained 360 days after TCRalphabeta/CD19-depleted stem cell transplant. The receptor set was obtained from a boy in the first two years of life who had a stem cell transplant for Wiskott-Aldrich syndrome, so the T cells may come from the graft donor. Each CDR3 is given with its conserved first and last residue. The D gene is left open where the match is weak. Size tells how often a clone was seen (once, few, many) or the class of an expanded clone, and some rows leave it out.

J gene | V gene | clone size | D gene | CDR3 protein | CDR3 DNA
TRBJ2-5 | TRBV13 | few | TRBD1 | CASSARTGRETQYF | TGTGCCAGCAGCGCCCGGACAGGGCGGGAGACCCAGTACTTC
TRBJ2-1 | TRBV12-3/TRBV12-4 | NA | NA | CASSPGPFYNEQFF | TGTGCCAGCAGCCCGGGACCTTTCTACAATGAGCAGTTCTTC
TRBJ2-5 | TRBV29-1 | NA | NA | CSVQGWDLQETQYF | TGCAGCGTGCAGGGTTGGGACCTCCAAGAGACCCAGTACTTC
TRBJ2-1 | TRBV20-1 | few | NA | CSAPWGGRGVNEQFF | TGCAGTGCTCCCTGGGGCGGCAGGGGTGTAAATGAGCAGTTCTTC
TRBJ1-2 | TRBV7-2 | NA | NA | CASSLRDPNYGYTF | TGTGCCAGCAGCTTGAGGGACCCTAACTATGGCTACACCTTC
TRBJ2-2 | TRBV6-1 | few | TRBD2 | CASSYTSGGTGELFF | TGTGCCAGCAGCTATACTAGCGGGGGCACCGGGGAGCTGTTTTTT
TRBJ2-7 | TRBV29-1 | NA | NA | CSVGRERVKNEQYF | TGCAGCGTTGGGAGGGAGAGGGTGAAGAACGAGCAGTACTTC
TRBJ2-3 | TRBV6-5 | few | TRBD2 | CASSYSAGISTDTQYF | TGTGCCAGCAGTTACTCAGCGGGGATATCCACAGATACGCAGTATTTT
TRBJ2-5 | TRBV15 | NA | NA | CATSRAGQETQYF | TGTGCCACCAGCAGAGCAGGGCAAGAGACCCAGTACTTC
TRBJ2-7 | TRBV20-1 | NA | NA | CSARDRKGSYEQYF | TGCAGTGCTAGAGATCGGAAGGGATCCTACGAGCAGTACTTC
TRBJ1-1 | TRBV12-3/TRBV12-4 | NA | NA | CASSPRAGVRRNTEAFF | TGTGCCAGCAGTCCCCGTGCAGGGGTAAGGAGAAACACTGAAGCTTTCTTT
TRBJ2-3 | TRBV5-1 | NA | NA | CASSVYLAASTDTQYF | TGCGCCAGCAGCGTATACTTAGCTGCTAGCACAGATACGCAGTATTTT
TRBJ2-4 | TRBV10-3 | NA | NA | CAISEGGGISGDNIQYF | TGTGCCATCAGTGAAGGGGGGGGGATTTCAGGGGACAACATTCAGTACTTC
TRBJ2-5 | TRBV6-5 | NA | TRBD2 | CASSYSGVAGQETQYF | TGTGCCAGCAGTTACAGCGGGGTAGCGGGCCAAGAGACCCAGTACTTC
TRBJ1-5 | TRBV12-3/TRBV12-4 | NA | TRBD1 | CASSGTVYSNQPQHF | TGTGCCAGCAGTGGGACAGTATATAGCAATCAGCCCCAGCATTTT
TRBJ1-2 | TRBV7-9 | few | NA | CASSEGSGDRARTF | TGTGCCAGCAGCGAAGGAAGTGGGGACCGCGCTAGAACCTTC
TRBJ2-1 | TRBV6-5 | few | TRBD1 | CASSYRGTGNNEQFF | TGTGCCAGCAGTTACAGAGGGACAGGGAACAATGAGCAGTTCTTC
TRBJ1-1 | TRBV7-2 | few | NA | CASSATLQGSTEAFF | TGTGCCAGCAGCGCTACCCTACAGGGATCCACTGAAGCTTTCTTT
TRBJ2-3 | TRBV12-3/TRBV12-4 | few | NA | CASSLELGKDTQYF | TGTGCCAGCAGTTTAGAGTTGGGAAAGGATACGCAGTATTTT
TRBJ1-5 | TRBV24-1 | NA | TRBD1 | CATSEGQGNQPQHF | TGTGCCACCAGTGAGGGACAGGGCAATCAGCCCCAGCATTTT
TRBJ2-3 | TRBV4-3 | few | TRBD2 | CASSPRLAGVDTQYF | TGCGCCAGCAGCCCACGACTAGCGGGAGTTGATACGCAGTATTTT
TRBJ2-1 | TRBV29-1 | NA | NA | CSVVKGRNNEQFF | TGCAGCGTTGTAAAGGGCAGGAACAATGAGCAGTTCTTC
TRBJ1-3 | TRBV30 | NA | NA | CAWRSPRIGNTIYF | TGTGCCTGGAGGTCGCCCAGGATTGGAAACACCATATATTTT
TRBJ2-2 | TRBV4-1 | few | NA | CASRVSRGNTGELFF | TGCGCCAGCAGGGTCTCGCGGGGGAACACCGGGGAGCTGTTTTTT
TRBJ2-7 | TRBV7-9 | NA | TRBD1 | CASEGDSRDEQYF | TGTGCCAGTGAGGGGGACAGTCGAGACGAGCAGTACTTC
TRBJ2-7 | TRBV20-1 | NA | NA | CSARPSRASHRPYEQYF | TGCAGTGCTAGGCCTAGCAGAGCTAGCCATAGACCGTACGAGCAGTACTTC
TRBJ2-2 | TRBV5-1 | few | NA | CASSLALTGGFTGELFF | TGCGCCAGCAGCTTGGCCCTTACAGGCGGTTTCACCGGGGAGCTGTTTTTT
TRBJ2-7 | TRBV3-1 | few | NA | CASSQDWERKSYEQYF | TGTGCCAGCAGCCAAGATTGGGAGCGGAAATCCTACGAGCAGTACTTC
TRBJ2-3 | TRBV20-1 | few | NA | CSARRRSTDTQYF | TGCAGTGCTAGGAGGAGGAGCACAGATACGCAGTATTTT
TRBJ2-3 | TRBV24-1 | few | TRBD1 | CATSKSTGWLADTQYF | TGTGCCACCAGTAAATCGACAGGGTGGCTCGCAGATACGCAGTATTTT
TRBJ2-7 | TRBV5-1 | NA | NA | CASSSYPGGRTYEQYF | TGCGCCAGCAGCTCATACCCTGGGGGGAGGACCTACGAGCAGTACTTC
TRBJ1-1 | TRBV25-1 | NA | TRBD1 | CASSDRRTGGVFF | TGTGCCAGCAGTGACCGTCGGACAGGGGGGGTTTTCTTT
TRBJ2-5 | TRBV7-9 | few | TRBD2 | CASRKPGLAGQETQYF | TGTGCCAGTAGAAAGCCGGGACTAGCGGGCCAAGAGACCCAGTACTTC
TRBJ2-3 | TRBV3-1 | few | TRBD2 | CASSLRERESDTQYF | TGTGCCAGCAGCCTGAGAGAGCGGGAGTCAGATACGCAGTATTTT
TRBJ2-7 | TRBV6-2/TRBV6-3 | few | TRBD2 | CASSYGRKSGNGRYEQYF | TGTGCCAGCAGTTACGGGAGAAAAAGCGGGAATGGACGCTACGAGCAGTACTTC
TRBJ2-3 | TRBV2 | few | TRBD2 | CAIKGREFADTQYF | TGTGCCATCAAGGGGCGGGAGTTTGCAGATACGCAGTATTTT
TRBJ2-5 | TRBV24-1 | NA | TRBD2 | CATSWTSATGHETQYF | TGTGCCACCAGTTGGACTAGCGCGACCGGGCATGAGACCCAGTACTTC
TRBJ2-5 | TRBV6-5 | NA | TRBD1 | CASSYSNRGQETQYF | TGTGCCAGCAGTTACTCGAACAGGGGCCAAGAGACCCAGTACTTC
TRBJ2-7 | TRBV12-3/TRBV12-4 | many | NA | CASSFWGKYSYEQYF | TGTGCCAGCAGTTTTTGGGGAAAGTACTCCTACGAGCAGTACTTC
TRBJ2-5 | TRBV29-1 | many | TRBD2 | CSVEPRGSGDNSPQYF | TGCAGCGTTGAACCCCGCGGTAGCGGGGACAATTCCCCCCAGTACTTC
TRBJ2-1 | TRBV9 | few | TRBD2 | CASSVGASGNEQFF | TGTGCCAGCAGCGTAGGGGCTAGCGGCAATGAGCAGTTCTTC
TRBJ2-5 | TRBV5-1 | NA | TRBD1 | CASSFTTGEETQYF | TGCGCCAGCAGCTTCACAACAGGGGAAGAGACCCAGTACTTC
TRBJ2-5 | TRBV29-1 | few | NA | CSVGRGGETQYF | TGCAGCGTTGGCAGGGGAGGAGAGACCCAGTACTTC
TRBJ2-2 | TRBV5-1 | few | NA | CASSLVLGGPGGELFF | TGCGCCAGCAGCTTGGTCCTAGGGGGGCCAGGCGGGGAGCTGTTTTTT
TRBJ2-2 | TRBV5-1 | few | TRBD2 | CASSLGLAGPNTGELFF | TGCGCCAGCAGCTTGGGACTAGCGGGACCTAACACCGGGGAGCTGTTTTTT
TRBJ2-2 | TRBV5-1 | few | NA | CASSSDGAGELFF | TGCGCCAGCAGCTCCGACGGGGCCGGGGAGCTGTTTTTT
TRBJ1-2 | TRBV24-1 | NA | NA | CATSSPGSNYGYTF | TGTGCCACCTCTTCTCCGGGATCTAACTATGGCTACACCTTC
TRBJ2-7 | TRBV10-3 | few | NA | CAISEWISGDEQYF | TGTGCCATCAGTGAGTGGATCTCCGGCGACGAGCAGTACTTC
TRBJ2-2 | TRBV20-1 | few | NA | CSARENTGELFF | TGCAGTGCTCGGGAAAACACCGGGGAGCTGTTTTTT
TRBJ2-3 | TRBV10-3 | few | NA | CAISESRVNPSTDTQYF | TGTGCCATCAGTGAGTCGAGGGTGAATCCTAGCACAGATACGCAGTATTTT